Each of the 12 T cell receptor beta chains below was sequenced from the same sample in a study of blood T cell repertoires in COVID-19. The table came from immunoSEQ multiplex PCR; TCRdb's copy has only in-frame clones and leaves some out. The table includes a few hundred thousand clones, roughly 84% detected once. Sequences were obtained from PBMCs or T cells enriched from blood (not recorded which). Receptors were obtained from a woman between 45 and 65 years old who had been exposed to COVID-19.

Concerning this clone: Within the sample, other DNA sequences also encode this same CDR3. The chain uses TRBV20-1 and TRBJ2-7; TRBD2 matches 8 bases. Trimming removed 5 bases from V and 4 bases from J; junction bases left unmatched: 1. Germline V gene sequence: CDR1 DFQATT, CDR2 SNEGSKA (reference sequence). The CDR3 is made up of 11 amino acids. The CDR3 protein is CSAPGGYEQYF. CDR3 bases: TGCAGTGCTCCGGGAGGGTACGAGCAGTACTTC.

The chain links TRBV7-7 to TRBJ2-1, with a tentative D call TRBD2 (5 bases). The length of the CDR3 is 16 residues. Germline-derived CDR1 and CDR2 are SSHAT and FNYEAQ (reference sequence). Trimming removed 5 bases at V and 0 bases at J, with 14 bases between. CDR3 sequence reads: CASSPRDRSSYNEQFF. The CDR3 DNA is TGTGCCAGCAGCCCCCGGGATCGGAGCTCCTACAATGAGCAGTTCTTC.

This rearrangement joins TRBV5-4 to TRBJ1-1; weak D call: TRBD1 (6 bases). Between the trimmed V and J ends, which lost 0 bases and 3 bases, there was a span of 15 bases. Germline V lookup: CDR1 SGHNT, CDR2 YYREEE (reference sequence). The CDR3 contains 16 residues. CDR3 sequence reads: CASSLAGGLRDTEAFF. The CDR3 nucleotides are TGTGCCAGCAGCTTGGCCGGGGGGCTTCGGGACACTGAAGCTTTCTTT.

This chain joins TRBV6-5 and TRBJ1-6, with 9 bases identical to TRBD1. Germline values: CDR1 MNHEY, CDR2 SVGAGI. CDR3 length: 15 amino acids. Trimming at V came to 0 bases and at J to 13 bases, leaving 7 bases not matched to a gene. The CDR3 loop reads CASSYSGGQGNPLHF. The CDR3 DNA reads TGTGCCAGCAGTTACTCGGGGGGACAGGGAAATCCCCTCCACTTT.

The rearrangement links TRBV4-3 to TRBJ2-3; 7 bases match TRBD2. Germline V lookup: CDR1 LGHNA, CDR2 YSLEER. This CDR3 comprises 16 residues. V lost 0 bases to trimming and J lost 1 base; unmatched junction nucleotides: 4. CDR3 DNA: TGCGCCAGCAGCCAAGAATGGGGAGGGGGCACAGATACGCAGTATTTT. Amino acids: CASSQEWGGGTDTQYF.

This clone was seen only once. The chain is built from TRBV7-8 and TRBJ2-1, with 9 positions matching TRBD2. The CDR3 covers 16 residues. Germline V CDR1 and CDR2: SGHVS, FQNEAQ. With V trimmed by 8 bases and J by 7 bases, 15 bases remained unmatched. The CDR3 nucleotides are TGTGCCAGCTTCCCCGGGACTAGCAGATTAGGGAATGAGCAGTTCTTC. This encodes CASFPGTSRLGNEQFF.

The J gene is TRBJ1-1, the V gene TRBV4-1; 7 bases match TRBD1. The CDR3 totals 13 residues. Germline values: CDR1 MGHRA, CDR2 YSYEKL. Germline trimming cut 2 bases from V and 5 bases from J; bases unmatched to any gene: 2. The CDR3 DNA follows: TGCGCCAGCAGCCAATTGACAGGGACTGAAGCTTTCTTT. As protein: CASSQLTGTEAFF.

As concerns this clone: One end of the junction is discordant with germline, which a read error may explain. The chain joins TRBV19 to TRBJ2-5, with D possibly TRBD1 on 6 matching bases. The CDR3 consists of 12 residues. CDR1 and CDR2 from the germline V gene are LNHDA and SQIVND (reference sequence). Here the CDR3 DNA reads TGTGCCAGTAGGTCGGTAGGGGGTGCCAAGGACTTC. Protein product: CASRSVGGAKDF.

The V and J genes are TRBV6-6 and TRBJ1-5, with D perhaps matching TRBD1 (5 bases). The germline CDR1 and CDR2 sequences are MNHNY and SVGAGI (reference sequence). Trimming left V 0 bases short and J 3 bases short, with 9 bases between. There are 15 residues in the CDR3. CDR3 coding DNA: TGTGCCAGCAGTTACTCGGGGGGGAACAATCAGCCCCAGCATTTT. It codes for CASSYSGGNNQPQHF.

V and J are TRBV19 and TRBJ1-1; 9 bases line up with TRBD1. CDR1 is LNHDA, CDR2 SQIVND, per germline (reference sequence). The junction had 9 bases not matched to a gene; V was cut back by 9 bases and J by 1 base. This CDR3 region has 15 residues. CDR3 residues: CASRGTGKGNTEAFF. In nucleotides, the CDR3 is TGTGCCAGCCGAGGGACAGGGAAGGGGAACACTGAAGCTTTCTTT.

The chain joins TRBV18 to TRBJ2-1; 8 nucleotides align to TRBD2. J lost 2 bases, V lost 1 base, and 4 bases had no gene match. Looked up from germline, CDR1 is KGHSH and CDR2 is LQKENI. The CDR3 consists of 16 residues. The CDR3 DNA sequence: TGTGCCAGCTCACCACTCCGAGCGGGGGCCTACAATGAGCAGTTCTTC. This encodes CASSPLRAGAYNEQFF.

The CDR3 protein is CASSYAGTNNSPLHF. The CDR3 DNA reads as TGCGCCAGCAGCTACGCCGGGACAAATAATTCACCCCTCCACTTT. The chain is built from TRBV5-1 and TRBJ1-6; maybe TRBD1 (6 bases). The V end lost 3 bases, the J end lost 5 bases, and 12 bases lay between the germline ends. Germline V gives CDR1 SGHRS, CDR2 YFSETQ. The CDR3 contains 15 residues.